This is a list of T cell receptor beta chains from one sample in a study of human T cells and chemical hapten exposure. TCRdb used MiXCR to reprocess the RACE reads, holding one entry per CDR3 protein. This sample has more than 150,000 distinct CDR3 sequences, with around 30% found just once. The sample consisted of whole blood, taken in connection with sensitization to the hapten diphenylcyclopropenone (DPC). Every receptor here comes from a woman aged 30 to 39 with alopecia areata. Some clones in this sample may be carry-over from other donors' samples. CDR3s include the opening cysteine and the closing phenylalanine or tryptophan. A D gene is named only where the DNA matches it firmly. Size values are once, few and many counts, or a class for expanded clones, and some rows have none.

CASSYSLGYGELFF | TGTGCCAGCAGTTACTCTCTCGGGTACGGGGAGCTGTTTTTT | few | TRBJ2-2 | TRBV6-5 | -
CASSHPTGNEQFF | TGCGCCAGCAGCCACCCGACAGGGAATGAGCAGTTCTTC | few | TRBJ2-1 | TRBV4-1 | TRBD1
CAISAAGTGVSYEQYF | TGTGCCATCAGTGCCGCCGGGACAGGGGTTTCCTACGAGCAGTACTTC | - | TRBJ2-7 | TRBV10-3 | TRBD1
CASSLEGEAFF | TGTGCCAGCAGCTTGGAGGGGGAAGCTTTCTTT | few | TRBJ1-1 | TRBV5-6 | -
CSVGFRGVVDEQFF | TGCAGCGTTGGGTTCCGGGGGGTGGTTGATGAGCAGTTCTTC | few | TRBJ2-1 | TRBV29-1 | TRBD2
CASSLDRLETQYF | TGTGCCAGCAGCTTAGACAGGCTGGAGACCCAGTACTTC | - | TRBJ2-5 | TRBV7-8 | -
CASSLTGVVSEAFF | TGTGCCAGCAGTTTGACAGGGGTAGTCTCTGAAGCTTTCTTT | - | TRBJ1-1 | TRBV28 | TRBD1
CASSLSGQGSEQYF | TGTGCCAGCAGCTTAAGCGGACAGGGAAGCGAGCAGTACTTC | - | TRBJ2-7 | TRBV7-6 | TRBD1
CASRPPTGEEGYTF | TGTGCCAGCAGGCCTCCTACAGGGGAGGAAGGCTACACCTTC | few | TRBJ1-2 | TRBV28 | TRBD1
CASSLERLWFGANVLTF | TGTGCCAGCAGCTTAGAGCGGCTTTGGTTTGGGGCCAACGTCCTGACTTTC | few | TRBJ2-6 | TRBV7-2 | -
CASSRASDGSSSYNEQFF | TGTGCCAGCAGCCGCGCTTCGGACGGTTCGAGCTCCTACAATGAGCAGTTCTTC | - | TRBJ2-1 | TRBV4-2 | -
CASSLDPGSGNQPQHF | TGCGCCAGCAGCTTGGATCCAGGTAGTGGCAATCAGCCCCAGCATTTT | - | TRBJ1-5 | TRBV5-1 | -
CAISGGLVGREQYF | TGTGCCATCAGTGGGGGACTAGTGGGCCGCGAGCAGTACTTC | - | TRBJ2-7 | TRBV10-3 | TRBD2
CSASAGIGAFF | TGCAGCGCTAGCGCCGGAATAGGAGCTTTCTTT | few | TRBJ1-1 | TRBV29-1 | -
CASSQEQTGELFF | TGTGCCAGCAGCCAAGAGCAGACCGGGGAGCTGTTTTTT | - | TRBJ2-2 | TRBV4-2 | -
CASSFGDATEAFF | TGCGCCAGCAGCTTTGGGGATGCCACTGAAGCTTTCTTT | - | TRBJ1-1 | TRBV5-1 | -
CSVHSGRKADEQFF | TGCAGCGTACATAGCGGGAGGAAAGCCGATGAGCAGTTCTTC | - | TRBJ2-1 | TRBV29-1 | TRBD2
CSARGQDLNVNTQYF | TGCAGTGCTAGGGGACAGGACTTAAATGTAAATACGCAGTATTTT | - | TRBJ2-3 | TRBV20-1 | TRBD1
CATEQGQGPYEQYF | TGTGCCACCGAACAGGGACAGGGCCCCTACGAGCAGTACTTC | - | TRBJ2-7 | TRBV10-3 | TRBD1
CASSPGTSTDTQYF | TGTGCCAGCAGTCCCGGGACTAGCACAGATACGCAGTATTTT | few | TRBJ2-3 | TRBV28 | -
CASSSTGQNEKLFF | TGCGCCAGCAGCTCGACAGGACAGAATGAAAAACTGTTTTTT | few | TRBJ1-4 | TRBV5-1 | -
CASSPQSTITEQFF | TGTGCCAGCAGTCCCCAGTCGACTATCACTGAGCAGTTCTTC | few | TRBJ2-1 | TRBV12-3/TRBV12-4 | -
CASSPFEAGNTEAFF | TGTGCCAGCTCACCATTTGAGGCGGGGAACACTGAAGCTTTCTTT | - | TRBJ1-1 | TRBV18 | -
CSVEGLAGSKAYEQYF | TGCAGCGTTGAGGGACTAGCGGGGAGTAAAGCCTACGAGCAGTACTTC | - | TRBJ2-7 | TRBV29-1 | TRBD2
CASSLGPATHEAFF | TGTGCCAGCAGCTTAGGTCCGGCGACTCACGAAGCTTTCTTT | few | TRBJ1-1 | TRBV5-4 | -
CASIDLTSTDTQYF | TGTGCCAGCATTGATTTGACTAGCACAGATACGCAGTATTTT | few | TRBJ2-3 | TRBV28 | -
CSASGGSPPEQYF | TGCAGTGCTAGCGGCGGGAGTCCCCCCGAGCAGTACTTC | few | TRBJ2-7 | TRBV20-1 | TRBD2
CASSARTEPETPLHF | TGTGCCAGCAGCGCCCGGACAGAGCCGGAAACACCCCTCCACTTT | few | TRBJ1-6 | TRBV9 | -
CASSESGLAKNIQYF | TGTGCCAGCAGTGAGAGCGGGCTAGCCAAAAACATTCAGTACTTC | - | TRBJ2-4 | TRBV28 | -
CASSRDRNSPLHF | TGTGCCAGCAGCCGGGACAGAAATTCACCCCTCCACTTT | many | TRBJ1-6 | TRBV27 | TRBD1
CATSRDREAEAFF | TGTGCCACCAGCAGAGATCGGGAGGCTGAAGCTTTCTTT | - | TRBJ1-1 | TRBV15 | -
CASKWTGTYEQYF | TGTGCCAGCAAGTGGACAGGGACCTACGAGCAGTACTTC | - | TRBJ2-7 | TRBV28 | TRBD1
CASSSMTGLPYEQYF | TGTGCCAGCAGCTCCATGACAGGGCTCCCCTACGAGCAGTACTTC | - | TRBJ2-7 | TRBV7-2 | TRBD1
CASSVPGTNTGELFF | TGTGCCAGCAGCGTTCCCGGGACAAACACCGGGGAGCTGTTTTTT | - | TRBJ2-2 | TRBV28 | -
CSARDNRGGPLYEQYF | TGCAGTGCTAGAGATAATAGGGGGGGCCCCCTCTACGAGCAGTACTTC | once | TRBJ2-7 | TRBV20-1 | -
CASSLPGAYGYTF | TGCGCCAGCAGCTTGCCGGGAGCCTATGGCTACACCTTC | few | TRBJ1-2 | TRBV5-1 | -
CATSREMNTEAFF | TGTGCCACCAGCAGAGAGATGAACACTGAAGCTTTCTTT | - | TRBJ1-1 | TRBV15 | -
CASSPTSGTYNEQFF | TGTGCCAGCAGCCCCACTAGCGGAACCTACAATGAGCAGTTCTTC | many | TRBJ2-1 | TRBV7-9 | TRBD2
CASSKAWDFNTGELFF | TGTGCCAGCAGCAAAGCGTGGGATTTTAACACCGGGGAGCTGTTTTTT | - | TRBJ2-2 | TRBV21-1 | -
CASSALAGSTGELFF | TGTGCCAGTAGCGCTCTAGCGGGGTCCACCGGGGAGCTGTTTTTT | - | TRBJ2-2 | TRBV19 | TRBD2
CASSLVGVNEQYF | TGTGCCAGCAGCTTAGTCGGGGTTAACGAGCAGTACTTC | - | TRBJ2-7 | TRBV11-2 | -
CASSPTSGGGVGGELFF | TGTGCCAGCAGCCCGACATCTGGGGGAGGAGTCGGCGGGGAGCTGTTTTTT | - | TRBJ2-2 | TRBV7-3 | -
CASSQVSREQYF | TGTGCCAGCAGCCAAGTCAGCAGAGAGCAGTACTTC | few | TRBJ2-7 | TRBV3-1 | -
CSVEVTGQNTEAFF | TGCAGCGTTGAGGTGACAGGGCAGAACACTGAAGCTTTCTTT | few | TRBJ1-1 | TRBV29-1 | TRBD1
CASSPEGRQPYEQYF | TGTGCCAGCAGTCCAGAGGGACGCCAACCCTACGAGCAGTACTTC | - | TRBJ2-7 | TRBV28 | -
CASSRTTGVATEAFF | TGCGCCAGCAGCCGAACTACAGGGGTCGCAACTGAAGCTTTCTTT | few | TRBJ1-1 | TRBV4-3 | TRBD1
CASSPPGAGVARGYTF | TGTGCCAGCAGCCCCCCTGGGGCAGGTGTGGCTCGGGGCTACACCTTC | - | TRBJ1-2 | TRBV7-8 | -
CASSWGQGNSPLHF | TGTGCCAGCTCATGGGGACAGGGAAATTCACCCCTCCACTTT | many | TRBJ1-6 | TRBV18 | TRBD1
CASSPAGTGGNTEAFF | TGTGCCAGCAGTCCGGCCGGGACAGGGGGCAACACTGAAGCTTTCTTT | few | TRBJ1-1 | TRBV28 | TRBD1
CASSYSILNTEAFF | TGTGCCAGCAGTTACTCGATCCTGAACACTGAAGCTTTCTTT | few | TRBJ1-1 | TRBV6-2/TRBV6-3 | -
CASSEDPRFVKPPQYF | TGTGCCAGCAGTGAAGATCCGCGCTTTGTTAAGCCCCCCCAGTATTTT | - | TRBJ2-3 | TRBV2 | -
CASSLLVGEQFF | TGTGCCAGCAGTTTATTGGTTGGTGAGCAGTTCTTC | - | TRBJ2-1 | TRBV28 | -
CATSDHDSRGYTF | TGTGCCACCAGTGATCACGACAGCCGTGGCTACACCTTC | - | TRBJ1-2 | TRBV24-1 | -